These 27 T cell receptor beta chains were sequenced from one sample in a study of T cell clusters in autoimmune cytopenias. TRB amplification used around 260 ng of peripheral blood genomic DNA. TRB rearrangements were amplified by touch-down multiplex PCR with mixed TRB-A/B primers. TCRdb reworked the multiplex PCR reads into one entry per CDR3 protein, no DNA. The sample holds 6,000 to 8,500 distinct CDR3 sequences. Source material: peripheral blood. The receptors come from a human donor with an autoimmune cytopenia or autoimmune hepatitis (not recorded which).

The V call is TRBV30, the J call TRBJ1-2; TCRdb indicates TRBD1, and absent DNA this call remains unverified. The CDR3 covers 13 residues. Germline-derived CDR1 and CDR2 are GTSNPN and SVGIG (reference sequence). CDR3 sequence reads: CAWSVIGGGGYTF.

The rearrangement links TRBV30 to TRBJ2-1; TCRdb lists TRBD1, though no DNA is available to test this call. Germline V gives CDR1 GTSNPN, CDR2 SVGIG (reference sequence). This CDR3 spans 14 amino acids. CDR3 loop: CAGGLMDRNNEQFF.

This chain joins TRBV19 and TRBJ1-5; no DNA is available, so the TRBD1 call from TCRdb remains unchecked. The length of the CDR3 is 15 residues. Germline assignment: CDR1 LNHDA and CDR2 SQIVND (reference sequence). CDR3: CASKGQGVGNQPQHF.

This chain links TRBV10-3 with TRBJ2-3. This CDR3 has 14 residues. The germline V gene has CDR1 ENHRY and CDR2 SYGVKD. The CDR3 loop is CAISRGLLTDTQYF.

This clonotype is labeled medium-sized (0.01 to 0.1%) based on frequency. V and J are TRBV29-1 and TRBJ2-5; TCRdb reports TRBD1, a call that lacks DNA to check it against. The CDR3 has 14 residues. CDR1 is SQVTM, CDR2 ANQGSEA, per germline. The CDR3 spells CSVRPGQGQETQYF. Variable domain in full (rest from reference TRBV29-1 and TRBJ2-5): SAVISQKPSRDICQRGTSLTIQCQVDSQVTMMFWYRQQPGQSLTLIATANQGSEATYESGFVIDKFPISRPNLTFSTLTVSNMSPEDSSIYLCSVRPGQGQETQYFGPGTRLLVL.

V usage is TRBV6-5 and J usage is TRBJ2-1. The CDR3 contains 16 residues. From germline, CDR1 is MNHEY and CDR2 SVGAGI. The CDR3: CASSLRADSPYNEQFF.

This clonotype counts as medium-sized by frequency. The rearrangement joins TRBV6-6 to TRBJ2-7; the TRBD1 assignment by TCRdb is unverifiable without DNA. This CDR3 contains 13 residues. Germline-derived CDR1 and CDR2 are MNHNY and SVGAGI (reference sequence). CDR3 loop: CASRSQQGIEQYF.

By frequency, this clonotype is medium-sized. The CDR3 sequence: CAWSVPRVISSPLHF. The chain employs TRBV30 and TRBJ1-6; checking the TCRdb D call of TRBD1 is not possible without DNA. Germline V CDR1 and CDR2: GTSNPN, SVGIG (reference sequence). The CDR3 covers 15 residues.

The chain carries TRBV7-9 and TRBJ1-2; TCRdb's D call, TRBD1, is unchecked because there is no DNA. Germline CDR1 is SEHNR and CDR2 is FQNEAQ (reference sequence). The CDR3 has 14 residues. The CDR3: CASRPGQNNYGYTF.

Here the CDR3 reads CASSLGEVEQYF. This chain links TRBV11-1 with TRBJ2-5. CDR1 and CDR2 (germline): SGHAT, FQDESV (reference sequence). This CDR3 contains 12 residues. Supplemented by reference TRBV11-1 and TRBJ2-5, the full variable domain reads EAEVAQSPRYKITEKSQAVAFWCDPISGHATLYWYRQILGQGPELLVQFQDESVVDDSQLPKDRFSAERLKGVDSTLKIQPAELGDSAMYLCASSLGEVEQYFGPGTRLLVL.

This clonotype registers medium-sized by frequency. This chain links TRBV15 with TRBJ2-3. Germline V lookup: CDR1 LNHNV, CDR2 YYDKDF (reference sequence). The CDR3 has 11 residues. CDR3 in amino acids: CATSVTDTQYF.

Measured by frequency, this clonotype is large. This rearrangement joins TRBV10-3 to TRBJ2-7; without DNA, the TCRdb call of TRBD1 cannot be checked. The CDR3 is 12 amino acids. The germline V gene encodes CDR1 ENHRY and CDR2 SYGVKD. CDR3 residues: CASGTGDYEQYF.

The chain recombines TRBV7-9 with TRBJ2-2; TCRdb names TRBD2, which stays unverified in the absence of DNA. Germline V lookup: CDR1 SEHNR, CDR2 FQNEAQ (reference sequence). The CDR3 contains 16 residues. CDR3 in amino acids: CASSLRGGLGTGELFF.

The CDR3 region is CASSQGIPNQPQHF. This chain links TRBV6-2 or TRBV6-3 with TRBJ1-5. CDR1 is MNHEY, CDR2 SVGEGT, per germline. There are 14 residues in the CDR3.

The V gene is TRBV7-9, the J gene TRBJ2-1; TCRdb indicates TRBD2, and absent DNA this call remains unverified. CDR3 size: 16 residues. The germline gives CDR1 SEHNR, CDR2 FQNEAQ (reference sequence). This chain's CDR3 is CASSLEGLARINEQFF.

This sequence joins TRBV5-4 and TRBJ2-1; checking the TCRdb D call of TRBD2 is not possible without DNA. There are 14 residues in the CDR3. Germline CDR1 and CDR2: SGHNT and YYREEE (reference sequence). Here the CDR3 reads CASSQAGSVNEQFF.

The chain combines TRBV13 with TRBJ1-6; absent DNA, TCRdb's TRBD1 call cannot be checked. The CDR3 consists of 14 residues. The germline gives CDR1 PRHDT, CDR2 FYEKMQ (reference sequence). This CDR3 is CASSLLRQGSPLHF.

This chain uses TRBV5-6 with TRBJ2-3. Per the germline V gene, CDR1 is SGHDT and CDR2 is YYEEEE. This CDR3 has 13 amino acids. CDR3: CASSAVGTDTQYF.

This rearrangement joins TRBV30 to TRBJ1-4. CDR1 is GTSNPN, CDR2 SVGIG, per germline (reference sequence). The length of the CDR3 is 13 residues. CDR3 sequence: CAWSRNRDEKLFF.

CDR3: CASSLRLAGGHNEQFF. The chain joins TRBV12-3 or TRBV12-4 to TRBJ2-1; absent DNA, TCRdb's TRBD2 call cannot be checked. This CDR3 has 16 amino acids.

Here the CDR3 reads CASSPSSNTGELFF. The J gene is TRBJ2-2, the V gene TRBV18. CDR1 KGHSH and CDR2 LQKENI come from the germline V gene. CDR3 length: 14 residues.

The rearrangement joins TRBV19 to TRBJ2-7; the D gene TCRdb calls, TRBD1, cannot be checked with no DNA. In germline, CDR1 is LNHDA, CDR2 SQIVND (reference sequence). The CDR3 is 14 amino acids. CDR3 loop: CASSSDRVGAEQYF. Full variable domain (missing parts from reference TRBV19 and TRBJ2-7): DGGITQSPKYLFRKEGQNVTLSCEQNLNHDAMYWYRQDPGQGLRLIYYSQIVNDFQKGDIAEGYSVSREKKESFPLTVTSAQKNPTAFYLCASSSDRVGAEQYFGPGTRLTVT.

This chain links TRBV18 with TRBJ2-2; TCRdb's D call of TRBD1 is untestable without DNA. The CDR3 has 13 amino acids. Per germline, CDR1 KGHSH and CDR2 LQKENI. CDR3 amino acids: CASSLRGTGELFF.

Its frequency marks this clonotype as medium-sized (0.01 to 0.1%). V gene TRBV11-1 combines with J gene TRBJ2-1; TCRdb's D call, TRBD2, is unchecked because there is no DNA. Germline V gene sequence: CDR1 SGHAT, CDR2 FQDESV (reference sequence). The CDR3 contains 18 residues. CDR3 residues: CASSPGLAGGPRDNEQFF.

This chain connects TRBV7-9 to TRBJ2-3. This CDR3 is built from 14 residues. CDR1 and CDR2 (germline): SEHNR, FQNEAQ (reference sequence). This chain's CDR3 is CASSLSLATDTQYF.

The chain links TRBV15 to TRBJ2-3; TCRdb returns TRBD1, unconfirmable since there is no DNA. Germline CDR1 LNHNV, CDR2 YYDKDF (reference sequence). CDR3 length: 13 residues. This chain's CDR3 is CATARGFTDTQYF.

The chain combines TRBV7-6 with TRBJ2-3; absent DNA, TCRdb's TRBD2 call cannot be checked. The germline V gene has CDR1 SGHVS and CDR2 FNYEAQ. This CDR3 comprises 14 residues. The CDR3 sequence is CASSFASGTDTQYF.